This TCR beta chain appears in the sequencing data of a study of blood T cell repertoires in COVID-19. Study context: Sample material is recorded as cDNA or gDNA derived from T cells, B-cell-depleted T cells, or PBMCs.

Using immunoSEQ multiplex PCR, the repertoire was profiled, and TCRdb retains in-frame clones only, with some absent. Among 63,000 or so clones, 88% were seen once, and the ten largest hold 1.1% to 1.5%. On this clone itself: Other DNA sequences in the same sample also yield this CDR3.

The CDR3 is 13 residues long. The germline V gene encodes CDR1 LNHNV and CDR2 YYDKDF (reference sequence). The ends were cut back, 0 bases at V and 5 bases at J, with 7 bases in the middle. Sequenced input: peripheral blood. The origin of this receptor is a human donor in a cohort sampled during active COVID-19. The V gene is TRBV15, the J gene TRBJ2-5; D is ambiguous. The CDR3 nucleotides read TGTGCCACCAGCAGAGATCCCGTGGAGACCCAGTACTTC. It is translated as CATSRDPVETQYF.